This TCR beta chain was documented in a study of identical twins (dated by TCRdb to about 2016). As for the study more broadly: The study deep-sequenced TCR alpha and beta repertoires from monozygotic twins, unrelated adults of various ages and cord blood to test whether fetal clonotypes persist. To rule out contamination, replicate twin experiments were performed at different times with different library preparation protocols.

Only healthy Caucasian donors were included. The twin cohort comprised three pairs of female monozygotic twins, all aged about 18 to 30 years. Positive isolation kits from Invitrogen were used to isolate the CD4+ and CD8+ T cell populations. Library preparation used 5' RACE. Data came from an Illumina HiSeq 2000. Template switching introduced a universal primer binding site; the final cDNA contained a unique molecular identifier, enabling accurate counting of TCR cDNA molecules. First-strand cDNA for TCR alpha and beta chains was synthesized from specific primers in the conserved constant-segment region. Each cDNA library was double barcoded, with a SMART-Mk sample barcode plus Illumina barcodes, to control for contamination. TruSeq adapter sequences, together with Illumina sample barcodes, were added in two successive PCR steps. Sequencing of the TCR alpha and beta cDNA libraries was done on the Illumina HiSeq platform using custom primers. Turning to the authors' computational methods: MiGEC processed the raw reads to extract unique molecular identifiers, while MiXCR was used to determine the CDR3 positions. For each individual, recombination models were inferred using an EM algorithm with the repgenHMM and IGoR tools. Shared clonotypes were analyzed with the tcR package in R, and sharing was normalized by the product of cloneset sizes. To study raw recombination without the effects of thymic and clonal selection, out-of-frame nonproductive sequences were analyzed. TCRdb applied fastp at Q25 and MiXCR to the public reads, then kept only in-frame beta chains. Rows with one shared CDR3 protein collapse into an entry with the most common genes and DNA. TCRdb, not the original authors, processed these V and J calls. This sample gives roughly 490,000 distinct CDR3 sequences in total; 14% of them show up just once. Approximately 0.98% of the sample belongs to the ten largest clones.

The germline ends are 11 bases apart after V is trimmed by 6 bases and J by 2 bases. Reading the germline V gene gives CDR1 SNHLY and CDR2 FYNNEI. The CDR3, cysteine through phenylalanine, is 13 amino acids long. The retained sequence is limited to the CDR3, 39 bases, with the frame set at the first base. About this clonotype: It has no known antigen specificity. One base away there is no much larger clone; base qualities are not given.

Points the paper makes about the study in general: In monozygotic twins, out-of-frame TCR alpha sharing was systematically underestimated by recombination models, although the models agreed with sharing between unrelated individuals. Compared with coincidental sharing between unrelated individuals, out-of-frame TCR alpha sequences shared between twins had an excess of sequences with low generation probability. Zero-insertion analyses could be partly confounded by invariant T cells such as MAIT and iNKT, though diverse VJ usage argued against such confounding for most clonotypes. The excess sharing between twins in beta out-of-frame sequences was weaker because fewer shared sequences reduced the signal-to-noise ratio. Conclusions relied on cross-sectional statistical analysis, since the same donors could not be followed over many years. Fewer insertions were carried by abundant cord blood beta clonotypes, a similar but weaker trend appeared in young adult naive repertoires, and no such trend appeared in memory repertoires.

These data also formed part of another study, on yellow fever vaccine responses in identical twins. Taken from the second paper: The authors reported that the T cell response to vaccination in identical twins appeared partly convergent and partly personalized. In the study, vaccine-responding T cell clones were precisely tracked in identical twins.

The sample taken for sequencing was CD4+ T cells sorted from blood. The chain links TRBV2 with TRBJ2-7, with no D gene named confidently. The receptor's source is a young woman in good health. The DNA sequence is TGTGCCAGCAGCATTACTGCCACCTACGAGCAGTACTTC. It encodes CASSITATYEQYF.